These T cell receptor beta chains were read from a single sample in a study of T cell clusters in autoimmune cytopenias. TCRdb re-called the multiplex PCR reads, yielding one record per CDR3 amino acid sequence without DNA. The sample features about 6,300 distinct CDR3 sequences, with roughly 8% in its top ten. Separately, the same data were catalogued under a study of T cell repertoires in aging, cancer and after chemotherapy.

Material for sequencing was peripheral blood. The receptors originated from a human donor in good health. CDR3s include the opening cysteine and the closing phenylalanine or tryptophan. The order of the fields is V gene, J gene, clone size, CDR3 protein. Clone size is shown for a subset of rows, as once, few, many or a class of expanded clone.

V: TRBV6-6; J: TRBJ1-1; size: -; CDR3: CASSYSSQGAQAFF
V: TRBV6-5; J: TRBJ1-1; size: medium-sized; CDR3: CASSSFSGGSTEAFF
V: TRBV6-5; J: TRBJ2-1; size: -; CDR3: CASSAKGNEQFF
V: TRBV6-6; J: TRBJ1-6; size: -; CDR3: CASTEPGNNSPLHF
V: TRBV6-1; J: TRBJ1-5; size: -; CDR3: CASSYGAGSNQPQHF
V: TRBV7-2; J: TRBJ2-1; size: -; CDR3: CASSLARQEQFF
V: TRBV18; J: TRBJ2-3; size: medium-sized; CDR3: CASSTWTGSTQYF
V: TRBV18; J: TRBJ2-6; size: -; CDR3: CASSPVFLSGGSGANVLTF
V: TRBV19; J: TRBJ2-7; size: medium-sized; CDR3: CARTCDRACEQYF
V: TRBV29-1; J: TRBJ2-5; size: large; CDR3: CSVMEGQETQYF
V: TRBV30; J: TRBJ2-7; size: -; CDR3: CAWSVGQVGSYEQYF